Shown below are 14 T cell receptor beta chains from a single sample sequenced in a study of blood T cell repertoires in COVID-19. TCRdb's copy holds only in-frame clones and misses some; the assay was immunoSEQ multiplex PCR. The data contain 140,000 to 150,000 clones, 65% to 85% of them singletons. The sequenced sample was peripheral blood. The receptors here all came from a woman between 50 and 59 years old with acute or convalescent COVID-19.

The chain combines TRBV7-2 with TRBJ1-3, with a possible D match to TRBD1 (6 bases). The ends were cut back, 3 bases at V and 4 bases at J, with 10 bases in the middle. This CDR3 has 14 amino acids. Germline loops: CDR1 SGHTA, CDR2 FQGNSA. The CDR3 sequence: CASSLGAEGNTIYF. The CDR3 coding sequence is TGTGCCAGCAGCTTGGGGGCGGAAGGAAACACCATATATTTT.

The chain recombines TRBV6-5 with TRBJ1-6, with TRBD1 matching over 11 bases. Germline CDR1 is MNHEY and CDR2 is SVGAGI. There are 14 residues in the CDR3. The ends lost 6 bases at V and 10 bases at J; junction bases unmatched: 5. This CDR3 is CASSPDRGRSPLHF. CDR3 nucleotide sequence: TGTGCCAGCAGCCCGGACAGGGGGCGGTCACCCCTCCACTTT.

The V and J genes are TRBV7-3 and TRBJ1-3; tentative D call: TRBD1 (6 bases). The CDR3 extends over 15 amino acids. The V gene's germline CDR1 is SGHTA and CDR2 FQGTGA. V shed 5 bases and J shed 4 bases, with 15 bases lying between them. CDR3 in DNA: TGTGCCAGCAGCGCTCAGGGGTCGGAGGGAAACACCATATATTTT. Its translation: CASSAQGSEGNTIYF.

This chain joins TRBV7-2 and TRBJ2-7; D not resolved. This CDR3 comprises 13 residues. The germline CDR1 and CDR2 sequences are SGHTA and FQGNSA. The ends were cut back, 1 base at V and 3 bases at J, with 7 bases in the middle. CDR3 bases: TGTGCCAGCAGCTTAGGTCTACTCTACGAGCAGTACTTC. Protein sequence: CASSLGLLYEQYF. Drawing the rest from reference TRBV7-2 and TRBJ2-7, the complete variable domain is GAGVSQSPSNKVTEKGKDVELRCDPISGHTALYWYRQSLGQGLEFLIYFQGNSAPDKSGLPSDRFSAERTGGSVSTLTIQRTQQEDSAVYLCASSLGLLYEQYFGPGTRLTVT.

CDR3 bases: TGTGCCAGCAGTGAAGCTCACATCGGGTATGGCTACACCTTC. It encodes CASSEAHIGYGYTF. The chain employs TRBV6-1 and TRBJ1-2; no definite D call. The CDR3 has 14 residues. Germline V gene lookup returns CDR1 MNHNS and CDR2 SASEGT. Trimming removed 0 bases from V and 5 bases from J, with 10 bases in between.

The chain carries TRBV11-3 and TRBJ1-1; 8 nucleotides align to TRBD1. V shed 4 bases and J 4 bases; nucleotides not matched to a gene: 5. The germline CDR1 and CDR2 sequences are SGHNT and YENEEA. The CDR3 covers 14 residues. CDR3 sequence reads: CASSSGQGGTEAFF. The CDR3 DNA follows: TGTGCCAGCAGCTCCGGACAGGGTGGCACTGAAGCTTTCTTT.

The chain is built from TRBV5-1 and TRBJ2-5, with D tentatively TRBD2 (5 bases). Germline CDR1 reads SGHRS; CDR2 reads YFSETQ. The CDR3 consists of 13 residues. The V end lost 4 bases, the J end lost 0 bases, and 7 bases lay between the germline ends. The CDR3 region is CASSEGNQETQYF. CDR3 sequence (DNA): TGCGCCAGCAGCGAGGGTAACCAAGAGACCCAGTACTTC.

V is TRBV12-3 or TRBV12-4 and J is TRBJ1-5; 8 nucleotides line up with TRBD1. This CDR3 is built from 13 residues. Losses at the gene ends were 6 bases for V and 5 bases for J; bases not matched to a gene: 3. The chain's CDR3 is CASSVDRDQPQHF. In DNA form, the CDR3 reads TGTGCCAGCAGCGTGGACAGGGATCAGCCCCAGCATTTT.

The genes are TRBV30 and TRBJ1-2, with D hard to call. This CDR3 has 12 amino acids. The ends were cut back, 0 bases at V and 2 bases at J, with 4 bases in the middle. Germline values: CDR1 GTSNPN, CDR2 SVGIG (reference sequence). The CDR3 DNA sequence: TGTGCCTGGAGTGTATCAAACTATGGCTACACCTTC. This translates into CAWSVSNYGYTF. Drawing the rest from reference TRBV30 and TRBJ1-2, the complete variable domain is SQTIHQWPATLVQPVGSPLSLECTVEGTSNPNLYWYRQAAGRGLQLLFYSVGIGQISSEVPQNLSASRPQDRQFILSSKKLLLSDSGFYLCAWSVSNYGYTFGSGTRLTVV.

CDR3 residues: CASSVGTSGGRSYNEQFF. CDR3 sequence (DNA): TGTGCCAGCAGCGTAGGGACTAGCGGGGGTCGCTCCTACAATGAGCAGTTCTTC. The V gene is TRBV9, the J gene TRBJ2-1; TRBD2 matches at 13 bases. With V trimmed by 0 bases and J by 0 bases, 3 bases remained unmatched. This CDR3 is 18 amino acids long. CDR1 SGDLS and CDR2 YYNGEE come from the germline V gene.

This rearrangement joins TRBV2 to TRBJ1-1, with D possibly TRBD1 on 6 matching bases. Trimming removed 2 bases from V and 3 bases from J, with 13 bases in between. Per the germline V gene, CDR1 is SNHLY and CDR2 is FYNNEI. The CDR3 is made up of 15 amino acids. The CDR3 bases are TGTGCCAGCAGTGAAAGAACACAGGGATACACTGAAGCTTTCTTT. This gives the protein CASSERTQGYTEAFF.

The chain recombines TRBV11-3 with TRBJ2-2, with 9 bases aligning to TRBD1. The V segment lost 3 bases and the J segment 6 bases; nucleotides outside the gene matches: 2. Germline-derived CDR1 and CDR2 are SGHNT and YENEEA. This CDR3 has 14 residues. DNA of the CDR3: TGTGCCAGCAGCTTTACAGGGGGCCCCGGGGAGCTGTTTTTT. Translation: CASSFTGGPGELFF.

J is TRBJ1-5 and V is TRBV6-5; 7 nucleotides line up with TRBD1. In germline, CDR1 is MNHEY, CDR2 SVGAGI. Trimming at V came to 3 bases and at J to 6 bases, leaving 8 bases not matched to a gene. The CDR3 consists of 15 residues. DNA for the CDR3: TGTGCCAGCAGTTATCGACAGGGACGCGGTCAGCCCCAGCATTTT. Translated: CASSYRQGRGQPQHF.

The V gene is TRBV23-1, the J gene TRBJ1-5; no firm D call. TRBV23-1 is annotated as an ORF whose role is uncertain. The CDR3 has 12 residues. The V end lost 5 bases, the J end lost 9 bases, and 11 bases lay between the germline ends. Here the CDR3 DNA reads TGCGCCAGCAGTGCAGTCCCGGGGCCCCAGCATTTT. Protein: CASSAVPGPQHF.